Sequencing of this T cell receptor beta chain was carried out in a study of Ad26.COV2.S vaccination and SARS-CoV-2 variants. The study's findings and limits: Ad26.COV2.S recipients had broader spike-specific TCRs (P = 0.0014). With respect to non-spike TCR breadth, vaccine and placebo recipients were similar. An underestimation of total T cell responses may have resulted from the TCR breadth and depth analyses.

Only in-frame clones appear in the TCRdb table, and some are missing; sequencing was by immunoSEQ multiplex PCR. Of 510,000 or so clones listed, around 88% are singletons. Described treatment: some 19 received Ad26.COV2.S at low or high dose, single or two shots; roughly five received placebo; per-sample allocation not given. Following the first vaccine or placebo injection, samples were taken on day 63. This CDR3 is 14 amino acids long. CDR1 and CDR2 from the germline V gene are ENHRY and SYGVKD. Trimming cost V 6 bases and J 8 bases; bases outside gene matches: 10. Concerning this clone: Antigen specificity is unknown.

The chain employs TRBV10-3 and TRBJ2-1, with 7 nucleotides matching TRBD1. This sample comprised peripheral blood, obtained in a trial of Ad26.COV2.S vaccine versus placebo. The sequence was obtained from a person between 18 and 60 years old who received the Ad26.COV2.S COVID-19 vaccine or a placebo. The DNA for the CDR3 is TGTGCCATCAGACAAGGGGGCGGGCACGATGAGCAGTTCTTC. The encoded protein is CAIRQGGGHDEQFF.